One and the same sample provided the 29 T cell receptor beta chains below, sequenced in a study of beta chain features in type 1 diabetes (dated by TCRdb to 2016 to 2018). The library was prepared using the immunoSEQ multiplex PCR assay. The entire amount of isolated RNA was reverse transcribed using the High Capacity cDNA Reverse Transcription Kit, so the sequenced TCRB transcripts were expressed ones. TCRdb took over this immuneACCESS table, retaining in-frame rearrangements with V and J assigned. Such tables are incomplete; in checked studies, under half of the missing clones stem from an unresolved V gene, and the remainder is unexplained. The sample includes 150,000 or so clones, with approximately 9.2% observed a single time. The top ten clones comprise approximately 0.68% of the sample. The specimen sequenced was central memory CD4+ T cells from blood. Receptors were obtained from a man aged 18 to 30 in good health.

This clone was observed a handful of times. V and J are TRBV6-1 and TRBJ2-7, with 10 bases that match TRBD1. The CDR3 has 16 amino acids. J gave up 5 bases and V 4 bases, and 11 bases lay outside the gene matches. The V gene's germline CDR1 is MNHNS and CDR2 SASEGT. In DNA, the CDR3 is TGTGCCAGCAGTGGCGCTCGGAGACAGGGGGCGAACGAGCAGTACTTC. It specifies CASSGARRQGANEQYF.

This clone occurred a few times. The J gene is TRBJ2-2, the V gene TRBV28, with a tentative D call TRBD2 (6 bases). V was cut by 5 bases and J by 4 bases, with 17 bases left in between. The CDR3 totals 16 residues. CDR1 is MDHEN and CDR2 is SYDVKM in the germline V gene. The DNA for the CDR3 is TGTGCCAGCAGTCTGTTTCGGGGAGCGGGCACCGGGGAGCTGTTTTTT. It yields the protein CASSLFRGAGTGELFF.

This clone was seen more than once but under ten times. J is TRBJ2-5 and V is TRBV7-9; D gene unclear. V was shortened by 1 base and J by 2 bases, with 11 bases between the two germline ends. Germline V gene data show CDR1 as SEHNR and CDR2 as FQNEAQ (reference sequence). CDR3 length: 15 residues. The CDR3 bases are TGTGCCAGCAGCTTAGGTGGCACCGATCAAGAGACCCAGTACTTC. Translating it yields CASSLGGTDQETQYF.

CDR3 region: CASSLGGGTDNEQFF. The DNA of the CDR3 is TGTGCCAGCAGCTTAGGGGGGGGAACCGACAATGAGCAGTTCTTC. The V and J genes are TRBV11-3 and TRBJ2-1; TRBD2 matches at 7 bases. Trimming removed 1 base from V and 5 bases from J; junction bases left unmatched: 5. Germline assignment: CDR1 SGHNT and CDR2 YENEEA. CDR3 length equals 15 residues.

This chain joins TRBV6-1 and TRBJ1-2, with D hard to call. This CDR3 region has 15 residues. Germline V gene sequence: CDR1 MNHNS, CDR2 SASEGT. Trimming shortened V by 0 bases and J by 3 bases, and 11 bases separated the two germline ends. As DNA, the CDR3 is TGTGCCAGCAGTGAAGCAAGCGGCAGCTACTATGGCTACACCTTC. Translation gives CASSEASGSYYGYTF.

This clone was seen only a few times. The V and J genes are TRBV6-1 and TRBJ1-4; D uncertain. The V gene lost 0 bases and the J gene lost 4 bases, with 6 bases spanning the gap. The germline V gene has CDR1 MNHNS and CDR2 SASEGT. The CDR3 spans 14 residues. As DNA, the CDR3 is TGTGCCAGCAGTGAAGCGCCCAGTAATGAAAAACTGTTTTTT. It codes for CASSEAPSNEKLFF.

This clone was counted between two and nine times. The chain has TRBV30 and TRBJ1-6; TRBD1 might be the D (6 bases). The CDR3 length is 13 residues. Looked up from germline, CDR1 is GTSNPN and CDR2 is SVGIG (reference sequence). V lost 2 bases, J lost 7 bases, and 9 bases lay in between. CDR3 bases: TGTGCCTGGAGTTGGGGGCGAAATTCACCCCTCCACTTT. Encoded protein: CAWSWGRNSPLHF.

The chain joins TRBV2 to TRBJ2-3; the D gene is possibly TRBD1 (6 bases). This CDR3 has 15 amino acids. Trimming took off 1 base at V and 4 bases at J, with 12 bases between the two ends. From germline, CDR1 is SNHLY and CDR2 FYNNEI. Written as DNA, the CDR3 is TGTGCCAGCAGTGAAGTCAGGGGCTTCGCAGATACGCAGTATTTT. Protein sequence: CASSEVRGFADTQYF.

This chain links TRBV4-3 with TRBJ1-2; tentative D call: TRBD1 (6 bases). CDR1 and CDR2 from the germline V gene are LGHNA and YSLEER. The V end was cut by 6 bases, the J end by 7 bases, with 18 bases between. This CDR3 is built from 14 residues. The CDR3 is CASRTEAGAGGYTF. Written as DNA, the CDR3 is TGCGCCAGCAGGACCGAGGCGGGGGCAGGTGGCTACACCTTC.

The chain employs TRBV10-3 and TRBJ1-4; D remains ambiguous. The germline gives CDR1 ENHRY, CDR2 SYGVKD. This CDR3 has 14 amino acids. Trimming cost V 0 bases and J 8 bases, with 10 bases left between them. CDR3 in amino acids: CAISESGSSEKLFF. The DNA of the CDR3 is TGTGCCATCAGTGAGTCCGGGAGCTCCGAAAAACTGTTTTTT.

This clone was counted between two and nine times. The chain employs TRBV5-4 and TRBJ2-1, with 12 nucleotides matching TRBD2. V lost 6 bases to trimming and J lost 1 base; unmatched junction nucleotides: 8. This CDR3 spans 17 amino acids. Germline lookup yields CDR1 SGHNT and CDR2 YYREEE (reference sequence). The CDR3 here is CASTTSGGQLSYNEQFF. The CDR3, as DNA: TGTGCCAGCACGACTAGCGGGGGCCAACTATCCTACAATGAGCAGTTCTTC.

This clone was detected many times. The DNA of the CDR3 is TGCAGCGTTGATTCAGGGGGTGAAGCTTTCTTT. This sequence encodes CSVDSGGEAFF. The V gene is TRBV29-1, the J gene TRBJ1-1, with TRBD1 matching 7 bases. The ends lost 3 bases at V and 7 bases at J; junction bases unmatched: 2. This CDR3 contains 11 residues. Germline V gene lookup returns CDR1 SQVTM and CDR2 ANQGSEA.

V gene TRBV6-5 combines with J gene TRBJ2-7; 8 bases match TRBD1. The CDR3 is 15 residues long. V was clipped by 0 bases and J by 11 bases; unmatched bases: 12. Germline CDR1 MNHEY, CDR2 SVGAGI. This CDR3 reads CASSYSGQVTTPEYF. Here the CDR3 DNA reads TGTGCCAGCAGTTACTCGGGACAGGTGACTACCCCGGAGTACTTC.

This chain connects TRBV28 to TRBJ2-1; 7 bases map to TRBD2. Germline CDR1 is MDHEN and CDR2 is SYDVKM. There are 18 residues in the CDR3. The trim removed 3 bases at V and 5 bases at J, leaving 16 bases unmatched. The CDR3 loop is CASSFPPLTGAGNNEQFF. The DNA for the CDR3 is TGTGCCAGCAGTTTTCCTCCCCTCACAGGAGCGGGAAACAATGAGCAGTTCTTC.

The rearrangement uses TRBV15 and TRBJ1-6, with TRBD1 as a possible D gene (6 bases). The length of the CDR3 is 14 residues. V lost 3 bases and J 7 bases, leaving 10 bases between the germline ends. CDR1 is LNHNV and CDR2 is YYDKDF in the germline V gene (reference sequence). The CDR3 is CATSRKGGNSPLHF. In DNA, the CDR3 is TGTGCCACCAGCAGGAAGGGGGGGAATTCACCCCTCCACTTT.

This clone came up many times. This rearrangement joins TRBV18 to TRBJ2-2; unclear D gene. V dropped 3 bases and J dropped 4 bases, with 9 bases sitting between them. Germline assignment: CDR1 KGHSH and CDR2 LQKENI. This CDR3 is built from 14 residues. The CDR3 DNA follows: TGTGCCAGCTCACCTGCCCAGATCACCGGGGAGCTGTTTTTT. Protein sequence: CASSPAQITGELFF.

The chain links TRBV30 to TRBJ1-3, with D uncertain. The CDR3 is 12 amino acids. From germline, CDR1 is GTSNPN and CDR2 SVGIG (reference sequence). V was clipped by 4 bases and J by 0 bases, with 4 bases between them. CDR3 bases: TGTGCCTGGACAGACTCTGGAAACACCATATATTTT. Protein product: CAWTDSGNTIYF.

This clone was picked up a small number of times. The rearrangement joins TRBV9 to TRBJ2-3; 11 bases line up with TRBD2. CDR3 length: 18 residues. The V gene's germline CDR1 is SGDLS and CDR2 YYNGEE. After removal of 0 bases from V and 7 bases from J, the junction contained 13 bases not matched to a gene. DNA of the CDR3: TGTGCCAGCAGCGTAGGTGGTAGCGGGGGGGCCGGGTTAAATACGCAGTATTTT. This encodes CASSVGGSGGAGLNTQYF.

The chain couples TRBV6-5 to TRBJ1-6; no clear D gene. The V end lost 2 bases, the J end lost 5 bases, and 7 bases lay between the germline ends. Germline V gene sequence: CDR1 MNHEY, CDR2 SVGAGI. This CDR3 contains 14 residues. CDR3 residues: CASSYAENNSPLHF. The CDR3 region has the DNA TGTGCCAGCAGTTACGCGGAGAATAATTCACCCCTCCACTTT.

As for this clone: A far larger clone is a single base away, which makes a read error likely. The chain joins TRBV14 to TRBJ2-1; no firm D call. The V gene's germline CDR1 is SGHDN and CDR2 FVKESK. V was pared by 4 bases and J by 4 bases, with 2 bases between. The CDR3 has 11 amino acids. The CDR3 sequence: CASSPYNEQFF. CDR3 nucleotide sequence: TGTGCCAGCAGCCCATACAATGAGCAGTTCTTC.

This clone was found a few times. The chain has TRBV5-1 and TRBJ2-3; no firm D call. The CDR3 has 13 amino acids. Trimming removed 2 bases at V and 1 base at J, with 5 bases between. Germline CDR1 is SGHRS and CDR2 is YFSETQ. In DNA, the CDR3 is TGCGCCAGCAGCTTCCAGGGCACAGATACGCAGTATTTT. Its protein product is CASSFQGTDTQYF.

The rearrangement links TRBV18 to TRBJ2-7; 10 bases are shared with TRBD2. J lost 6 bases, V lost 6 bases, and 17 bases had no gene match. Germline values: CDR1 KGHSH, CDR2 LQKENI. The CDR3 runs to 17 residues. The CDR3 loop reads CASSLASAAGGPFEQYF. The CDR3 DNA reads as TGTGCCAGCTCGCTAGCTTCTGCAGCGGGGGGGCCGTTCGAGCAGTACTTC. Variable domain in full (rest from reference TRBV18 and TRBJ2-7): NAGVMQNPRHLVRRRGQEARLRCSPMKGHSHVYWYRQLPEEGLKFMVYLQKENIIDESGMPKERFSAEFPKEGPSILRIQQVVRGDSAAYFCASSLASAAGGPFEQYFGPGTRLTVT.

The V call is TRBV6-1, the J call TRBJ2-5; 7 bases align to TRBD2. The CDR3 is 13 amino acids. V gave up 5 bases and J gave up 5 bases; unmatched junction bases: 5. In germline, CDR1 is MNHNS, CDR2 SASEGT. CDR3 region: CASSSVGGETQYF. The DNA for the CDR3 is TGTGCCAGCAGTTCTGTGGGGGGGGAGACCCAGTACTTC.

This chain links TRBV7-6 with TRBJ1-1; 9 positions agree with TRBD1. The CDR3 spans 16 residues. J lost 0 bases, V lost 5 bases, and 7 bases had no gene match. Germline-derived CDR1 and CDR2 are SGHVS and FNYEAQ. The CDR3 loop reads CASSPGQGFMNTEAFF. The CDR3 nucleotides are TGTGCCAGCAGCCCCGGACAGGGGTTCATGAACACTGAAGCTTTCTTT.

The chain carries TRBV6-6 and TRBJ2-7; weak D call: TRBD1 (6 bases). Trimming shortened V by 7 bases and J by 4 bases, and 17 bases separated the two germline ends. Per the germline V gene, CDR1 is MNHNY and CDR2 is SVGAGI (reference sequence). The CDR3 totals 14 residues. CDR3 nucleotide sequence: TGTGCCAGCACCGACGACAGGAGCTTTTACGAGCAGTACTTC. This codes for CASTDDRSFYEQYF.

This clone was detected only a few times. V and J are TRBV4-2 and TRBJ2-5, with TRBD2 matching over 12 bases. Germline trimming cut 3 bases from V and 5 bases from J; bases unmatched to any gene: 7. CDR1 LGHNA and CDR2 YNFKEQ come from the germline V gene. The CDR3 sequence is 16 residues long. The CDR3 bases are TGTGCCAGCAGCCACCCCGGACTAGCGGGGAGGGAGACCCAGTACTTC. Amino acid sequence: CASSHPGLAGRETQYF.

The chain couples TRBV9 to TRBJ2-7, with D perhaps matching TRBD1 (5 bases). The CDR3 has 14 residues. The V gene lost 3 bases and the J gene lost 2 bases, with 12 bases spanning the gap. Germline CDR1 SGDLS, CDR2 YYNGEE. The CDR3 DNA sequence: TGTGCCAGCAGCGAAACAGGAGTCACCTACGAGCAGTACTTC. It is translated as CASSETGVTYEQYF.

The chain carries TRBV5-6 and TRBJ2-1, with 8 bases that match TRBD2. Germline CDR1 reads SGHDT; CDR2 reads YYEEEE. V shed 4 bases and J 8 bases; nucleotides not matched to a gene: 11. The CDR3 totals 15 residues. The CDR3 nucleotides are TGTGCCAGCAGCCCCACGGGGGGGCTCAGTGATGAGCAGTTCTTC. Its translation is CASSPTGGLSDEQFF.

This rearrangement joins TRBV7-2 to TRBJ2-2, with TRBD2 identical over 8 bases. Germline loops: CDR1 SGHTA, CDR2 FQGNSA. V lost 4 bases, J lost 0 bases, and 10 bases stayed unmatched. This CDR3 region has 18 residues. CDR3 protein: CASSSPLGGGSNTGELFF. The CDR3 nucleotides are TGTGCCAGCAGCTCGCCCCTTGGCGGGGGGTCGAACACCGGGGAGCTGTTTTTT.